Following are 9 T cell receptor beta chains from one sample sequenced in a study of radiotherapy plus CTLA-4 blockade in lung cancer. Only in-frame clones appear in the TCRdb table, and some are missing; sequencing was by immunoSEQ multiplex PCR. The sample has about 85,000 clones, approximately 86% seen once. The source material was peripheral blood, sampled from a patient treated with radiotherapy plus ipilimumab. Receptor source: a human donor with non-small cell lung cancer who had a partial response to radiotherapy plus ipilimumab.

CDR3 DNA: TGTGCCAGCAGTCTCACAGGGGAACACACTGAAGCTTTCTTT. This gives the protein CASSLTGEHTEAFF. The gene calls are TRBV6-4 and TRBJ1-1; 7 bases line up with TRBD1. The V and J ends lost 5 bases and 3 bases, in that order; junction bases with no gene match: 6. CDR3 size: 14 residues. CDR1 is MRHNA, CDR2 SNTAGT, per germline.

This chain joins TRBV2 and TRBJ1-2; D gene unclear. The ends were cut back, 4 bases at V and 0 bases at J, with 12 bases in the middle. This CDR3 spans 15 amino acids. CDR1 is SNHLY and CDR2 is FYNNEI in the germline V gene. CDR3 DNA sequence: TGTGCCAGCAGTGTCCAGCTAGGAGCTAACTATGGCTACACCTTC. Protein: CASSVQLGANYGYTF.

J is TRBJ2-7 and V is TRBV4-1; 13 bases match TRBD2. V lost 2 bases to trimming and J lost 6 bases; unmatched junction nucleotides: 13. The CDR3 is 18 residues long. In germline, CDR1 is MGHRA, CDR2 YSYEKL. The CDR3 loop reads CASSQSSAGLAGPLEQYF. The CDR3 nucleotides read TGCGCCAGCAGCCAATCAAGCGCGGGACTAGCGGGACCTCTCGAGCAGTACTTC.

The J gene is TRBJ2-1, the V gene TRBV11-2, with a weak D call TRBD1 (6 bases). Trimming took 7 bases from V and 3 from J, leaving 16 bases between them. Germline V gives CDR1 SGHAT, CDR2 FQNNGV. The CDR3 totals 15 residues. The CDR3 coding sequence is TGTGCCAGCACCAGGTCAGGACAGCACTACAATGAGCAGTTCTTC. Translated: CASTRSGQHYNEQFF.

The J gene is TRBJ1-2, the V gene TRBV7-6; no firm D call. V gave up 1 base and J gave up 3 bases, with 12 bases separating them. The CDR3 sequence is 15 residues long. Germline V CDR1 and CDR2: SGHVS, FNYEAQ. The CDR3 coding sequence is TGTGCCAGCAGCTTAGGCCCCCCGGAGCACTATGGCTACACCTTC. Amino acids: CASSLGPPEHYGYTF.

The chain couples TRBV7-2 to TRBJ1-1; 8 positions agree with TRBD1. CDR3 length: 16 amino acids. From germline, CDR1 is SGHTA and CDR2 FQGNSA. With V trimmed by 5 bases and J by 0 bases, 8 bases remained unmatched. CDR3 loop: CASSPDRGPMNTEAFF. The CDR3, as DNA: TGTGCCAGCAGCCCAGACAGGGGCCCCATGAACACTGAAGCTTTCTTT.

The genes are TRBV2 and TRBJ1-1, with 10 bases lining up with TRBD1. With 6 bases clipped from V and 5 bases from J, the junction kept 3 bases outside the gene matches. The length of the CDR3 is 13 residues. Germline-derived CDR1 and CDR2 are SNHLY and FYNNEI. In nucleotides, the CDR3 is TGTGCCAGCAGGGGGACAGGGGCGACTGAAGCTTTCTTT. Protein sequence: CASRGTGATEAFF.

CDR3 protein: CASSFMDRGDTEAFF. CDR3 nucleotides: TGTGCCAGCAGCTTTATGGACAGGGGAGACACTGAAGCTTTCTTT. The genes are TRBV7-9 and TRBJ1-1, with 9 bases fitting TRBD1. The ends lost 3 bases at V and 3 bases at J; junction bases unmatched: 5. CDR1 is SEHNR, CDR2 FQNEAQ, per germline (reference sequence). CDR3 length equals 15 residues.

The chain joins TRBV7-8 to TRBJ2-1, with D perhaps TRBD2 (5 bases). Germline loops: CDR1 SGHVS, CDR2 FQNEAQ. The V gene lost 0 bases and the J gene lost 7 bases, with 7 bases spanning the gap. The CDR3 consists of 13 residues. CDR3: CASSLAGGNEQFF. The CDR3 coding sequence is TGTGCCAGCAGCTTAGCAGGCGGGAATGAGCAGTTCTTC.